The text below deals with one T cell receptor beta chain. Its antigen is undetermined. This entry comes from a study of cytomegalovirus exposure and HLA in healthy donors. About the study: Among about 190 million T cells, an earlier analysis found roughly 110 million unique TCR beta sequences.

The V end lost 2 bases, the J end lost 3 bases, and 7 bases lay between the germline ends. The CDR3 spans 13 residues. The V gene's germline CDR1 is SGHTS and CDR2 YDEGEE. Study observations and caveats: Analyses of presence/absence relied on an assumption of roughly uniform sequencing depth across donors.

The PCR was carried out with 60 Vbeta primers and 13 Jbeta primers. Produced via immunoSEQ multiplex PCR; TCRdb's table is partial and in-frame only. The sample yields 160,000 or so clones, 71% seen once. The TCR originated in a woman in her twenties or thirties in good health and CMV-seronegative. What was sequenced was PBMCs. V and J are TRBV5-8 and TRBJ2-3; D is perhaps TRBD1 (6 bases). CDR3 nucleotide sequence: TGTGCCAGCAGCTTACAGGGTACAGATACGCAGTATTTT. This encodes CASSLQGTDTQYF.